The 11 T cell receptor beta chains below all came from one sample that was sequenced in a study of OX40 agonist ivuxolimab in advanced cancers. Using immunoSEQ multiplex PCR, the repertoire was profiled, and TCRdb retains in-frame clones only, with some absent. The profile covers under 100,000 clones, with over 80% appearing a single time and approximately 0.48% taken by the ten largest. The material sequenced was CD4+ or CD8+ T cells sorted from blood, taken in a trial of the OX40 agonist ivuxolimab. The receptors here all came from an adult with an advanced solid tumor such as melanoma, head and neck, liver or kidney cancer.

The chain couples TRBV4-1 to TRBJ2-7; possibly TRBD2 for D (6 bases). Trimming took 0 bases from V and 2 from J, leaving 17 bases between them. CDR1 and CDR2 (germline): MGHRA, YSYEKL. The CDR3 runs to 17 residues. The CDR3 is CASSQDWRGERPYEQYF. CDR3 nucleotide sequence: TGCGCCAGCAGCCAAGATTGGAGGGGAGAAAGGCCCTACGAGCAGTACTTC.

The CDR3 is CASSTRTVQETQYF. The CDR3 bases are TGTGCCAGCAGTACACGGACAGTTCAAGAGACCCAGTACTTC. The chain uses TRBV28 and TRBJ2-5, with D possibly matching TRBD1 (6 bases). CDR1 is MDHEN, CDR2 SYDVKM, per germline. CDR3 size: 14 residues. V lost 5 bases to trimming and J lost 2 bases, with 12 bases between them.

V is TRBV21-1 and J is TRBJ2-1. TRBV21-1 is annotated as a pseudogene. There are 15 residues in the CDR3. The CDR3 sequence: CASSKGRVDYNEQFF. CDR3 sequence (DNA): TGTGCCAGCAGCAAAGGACGAGTCGATTACAATGAGCAGTTCTTC.

The chain uses TRBV6-5 and TRBJ2-5; D not resolved. Germline V gives CDR1 MNHEY, CDR2 SVGAGI. With 2 bases removed from V and 1 base from J, the gap between germline ends came to 14 bases. This CDR3 has 16 amino acids. Written as DNA, the CDR3 is TGTGCCAGCAGTTACAGTAAACCTTGGGGCCAAGAGACCCAGTACTTC. This translates into CASSYSKPWGQETQYF.

V usage is TRBV7-2 and J usage is TRBJ2-7; D not certain. CDR1 is SGHTA and CDR2 is FQGNSA in the germline V gene. The V end lost 2 bases, the J end lost 3 bases, and 11 bases lay between the germline ends. The CDR3 runs to 14 residues. The CDR3 bases are TGTGCCAGCAGCTTACAAACGAGGAGCTACGAGCAGTACTTC. This encodes CASSLQTRSYEQYF.

The rearrangement joins TRBV5-4 to TRBJ1-4; TRBD1 might be the D (6 bases). The CDR3 sequence is 17 residues long. Between the trimmed V and J ends, which lost 3 bases and 4 bases, there was a span of 19 bases. CDR1 is SGHNT and CDR2 is YYREEE in the germline V gene (reference sequence). CDR3 sequence reads: CASSYEPKDRVNEKLFF. The CDR3 coding sequence is TGTGCCAGCAGCTACGAACCTAAGGACAGAGTTAATGAAAAACTGTTTTTT.

The V gene is TRBV7-2, the J gene TRBJ1-1, with 8 bases lining up with TRBD1. The CDR3 has 14 amino acids. V gave up 1 base and J gave up 11 bases; unmatched junction bases: 9. Germline V gives CDR1 SGHTA, CDR2 FQGNSA. The CDR3 reads CASSLDTGGRRAFF. The CDR3 DNA is TGTGCCAGCAGCTTAGATACAGGGGGGCGGAGGGCTTTCTTT.

The chain carries TRBV29-1 and TRBJ2-1, with a tentative D call TRBD1 (8 bases). V was trimmed by 7 bases and J by 1 base, leaving 14 bases between them. The germline gives CDR1 SQVTM, CDR2 ANQGSEA. The CDR3 runs 14 residues. DNA for the CDR3: TGCAGCGCAAACAGGGGGGGATCCTACAATGAGCAGTTCTTC. The encoded protein is CSANRGGSYNEQFF.

The V and J genes are TRBV25-1 and TRBJ1-3, with TRBD1 matching over 9 bases. Germline V CDR1 and CDR2: MGHDK, SYGVNS. The CDR3 runs to 17 residues. V dropped 4 bases and J dropped 3; count of bases not matched to a gene: 10. CDR3 bases: TGTGCCAGCAGTGCCGTCCCGGGACAGGGAGGTGGAAACACCATATATTTT. It codes for CASSAVPGQGGGNTIYF.

V and J are TRBV4-3 and TRBJ2-2; D is possibly TRBD2 (5 bases). Germline CDR1 LGHNA, CDR2 YSLEER. The CDR3 runs to 15 residues. Between the trimmed V and J ends, which lost 1 base and 7 bases, there was a span of 13 bases. The CDR3 here is CASSQGLSGYGELFF. CDR3 DNA: TGCGCCAGCAGCCAAGGCCTCAGCGGTTACGGGGAGCTGTTTTTT.

The chain joins TRBV21-1 to TRBJ2-5; whether TRBD2, the table's D call, matches the DNA was not checked. TRBV21-1 is flagged as a pseudogene. This CDR3 is built from 18 residues. The CDR3 sequence is CASSKVPWGLATGETQYF. The CDR3 nucleotides read TGTGCCAGCAGCAAGGTTCCGTGGGGACTAGCGACTGGGGAGACCCAGTACTTC.